This is a list of T cell receptor beta chains from one sample in a study of blood T cell repertoires in COVID-19. Clones were read by immunoSEQ multiplex PCR, and TCRdb kept only the in-frame ones, dropping some. Of approximately 250,000 clones listed, 85% are singletons. The sequencing input was PBMCs or T cells enriched from blood (not recorded which). The origin of the receptors is a woman aged 45-65 years with acute COVID-19. The CDR3 runs from the conserved cysteine through the conserved F or W. Each record gives: CDR3 DNA, CDR3 protein, V gene, clone size, D gene, J gene. The D gene is left open where the match is weak. Rows may omit the clone size; those that give it use once, few, many or a size class.

DNA: TGTGCCAGCAGCCAGCTCGGGGGGGCGGGTAATAACTATGGCTACACCTTC; CDR3: CASSQLGGAGNNYGYTF; V: TRBV7-2; size: NA; D: NA; J: TRBJ1-2
DNA: TGTGCCAGCAACCAAGCAACGTCAGGCACTGAAGCTTTCTTT; CDR3: CASNQATSGTEAFF; V: TRBV7-2; size: NA; D: NA; J: TRBJ1-1
DNA: TGTGCCAGCACCCCAGGGACAGGGGAAAGGGAAAAACTGTTTTTT; CDR3: CASTPGTGEREKLFF; V: TRBV11-2; size: NA; D: TRBD1; J: TRBJ1-4
DNA: TGTGCCAGCTCACCCTACTCAGCGGGGCACACACAAGAGACCCAGTACTTC; CDR3: CASSPYSAGHTQETQYF; V: TRBV18; size: NA; D: TRBD2; J: TRBJ2-5
DNA: TGTGCCTGGGGGTTGAGGGACAGTCGAACAGATACGCAGTATTTT; CDR3: CAWGLRDSRTDTQYF; V: TRBV30; size: NA; D: TRBD1; J: TRBJ2-3
DNA: TGTGCCAGCACCGAATACCGGGGGGCTGAAGCTTTCTTT; CDR3: CASTEYRGAEAFF; V: TRBV7-2; size: NA; D: NA; J: TRBJ1-1
DNA: TGTGCCAGCAGCCGAACGAGCGGACAGCCCTATAGCAATCAGCCCCAGCATTTT; CDR3: CASSRTSGQPYSNQPQHF; V: TRBV5-4; size: NA; D: NA; J: TRBJ1-5
DNA: TGCGCCAGCAGGGGGGGAGGTTATGGCTACACCTTC; CDR3: CASRGGGYGYTF; V: TRBV5-1; size: NA; D: NA; J: TRBJ1-2
DNA: TGTGCCAGTAGTATGTGGGGACAGGGAAAATCGCAGGCAGGCTACACCTTC; CDR3: CASSMWGQGKSQAGYTF; V: TRBV19; size: NA; D: TRBD1; J: TRBJ1-2
DNA: TGTGCCAGCAGCTTGCGAGGGGGAGCTAACTATGGCTACACCTTC; CDR3: CASSLRGGANYGYTF; V: TRBV5-6; size: NA; D: NA; J: TRBJ1-2
DNA: TGTGCCAGCAGCCAAGTTAGCGGGGGTGGGGAGACCCAGTACTTC; CDR3: CASSQVSGGGETQYF; V: TRBV3-1/TRBV3-2; size: NA; D: TRBD2; J: TRBJ2-5
DNA: TGTGCCAGCACCGCCCGACAGGGCCCGGATCAGCCCCAGCATTTT; CDR3: CASTARQGPDQPQHF; V: TRBV6-5; size: NA; D: TRBD1; J: TRBJ1-5
DNA: TGTGCCAGCAGCCAAGTGAGGGCAGGGGAGCTGTTTTTT; CDR3: CASSQVRAGELFF; V: TRBV11-3; size: NA; D: NA; J: TRBJ2-2
DNA: TGTGCCAGCAGCACACCAGGGGGATCGGGCGGGGAGCTGTTTTTT; CDR3: CASSTPGGSGGELFF; V: TRBV5-6; size: NA; D: TRBD1; J: TRBJ2-2
DNA: TGCGCCAGCAGCCAAGACTCCGGGGGGATTGGCTATGGCTACACCTTC; CDR3: CASSQDSGGIGYGYTF; V: TRBV4-1; size: few; D: NA; J: TRBJ1-2
DNA: TGCGCCAGCAGCTGGAAACTGGGGAGTCGGGGCTACACCTTC; CDR3: CASSWKLGSRGYTF; V: TRBV5-1; size: NA; D: NA; J: TRBJ1-2
DNA: TGTGCCAGCAGTGACGGGCAGGGGGCTCGGAGTGAAGCTTTCTTT; CDR3: CASSDGQGARSEAFF; V: TRBV6-4; size: NA; D: TRBD1; J: TRBJ1-1
DNA: TGTGCCAGTAGTCCCCTCGCGGGGGAGGGTGGCTACACCTTC; CDR3: CASSPLAGEGGYTF; V: TRBV19; size: once; D: NA; J: TRBJ1-2
DNA: TGTGCCAGCAGCGTAGATGCAGGCGGGGCCACCTACGAGCAGTACTTC; CDR3: CASSVDAGGATYEQYF; V: TRBV9; size: many; D: NA; J: TRBJ2-7
DNA: TGTGCCAGCAGCTTAAAGGGACAGGGATTCGGTGAGCAGTTCTTC; CDR3: CASSLKGQGFGEQFF; V: TRBV7-2; size: NA; D: TRBD1; J: TRBJ2-1
DNA: TGCGCCAGCAGCCAAGAACTAGCGGGGGGCCCCGGGGAGCTGTTTTTT; CDR3: CASSQELAGGPGELFF; V: TRBV4-3; size: NA; D: TRBD2; J: TRBJ2-2
DNA: TGTGCCAGCAGCCCCCAAAACACCATATATTTT; CDR3: CASSPQNTIYF; V: TRBV7-6; size: NA; D: NA; J: TRBJ1-3
DNA: TGTGCCATCAGTGAGTCTGCCGGACACCCTTTAACCTACGAGCAGTACTTC; CDR3: CAISESAGHPLTYEQYF; V: TRBV10-3; size: NA; D: NA; J: TRBJ2-7
DNA: TGTGCCAGCTCACCACCGGACAGATGGTCTGGAAACACCATATATTTT; CDR3: CASSPPDRWSGNTIYF; V: TRBV18; size: NA; D: NA; J: TRBJ1-3
DNA: TGTGCCAGCAGCACACAGGGATCCGGCTACACCTTC; CDR3: CASSTQGSGYTF; V: TRBV7-9; size: NA; D: NA; J: TRBJ1-2
DNA: TGTGCCAGCCAGGGACAGTCCTATGGCTACACCTTC; CDR3: CASQGQSYGYTF; V: TRBV7-9; size: once; D: TRBD1; J: TRBJ1-2
DNA: TGTGCCAGCAGCAACGGGGTAAATCAGCCCCAGCATTTT; CDR3: CASSNGVNQPQHF; V: TRBV6-5; size: NA; D: NA; J: TRBJ1-5
DNA: TGCGCCAGCAGCCGGGGGACTAGCGGGGAAGAGACCCAGTACTTC; CDR3: CASSRGTSGEETQYF; V: TRBV5-1; size: NA; D: TRBD2; J: TRBJ2-5